This T cell receptor (beta chain) appears in the sequencing data of a study of T cells in localized non-small cell lung cancer. Whole-study results and caveats: Adjacent lung was found to contain a median roughly 60 of the top 100 tumor clones.

Produced via immunoSEQ multiplex PCR; TCRdb's table is partial and in-frame only. The profile covers 20,000 to 25,000 clones, with over 65% appearing a single time and more than 15% taken by the ten largest. The length of the CDR3 is 14 residues. Trimming removed 2 bases from V and 2 bases from J, with 10 bases in between. In germline, CDR1 is MDHEN, CDR2 SYDVKM. On this clone itself: Its antigen remains unidentified.

This rearrangement joins TRBV28 to TRBJ2-7, with D tentatively TRBD2 (7 bases). The sequences come from PBMCs, collected before any cancer treatment. The TCR was taken from a woman between 40 and 69 years old with stage II squamous cell lung carcinoma. The CDR3 loop reads CASSLVGGPYEQYF. The CDR3 DNA is TGTGCCAGCAGTTTAGTGGGGGGGCCCTACGAGCAGTACTTC.